This T cell receptor beta chain derives from a study of blood T cell repertoires in COVID-19. Authors' processing steps: The assay estimated nucleated cells by amplifying reference gene primers. Sequencing was performed with immunoSEQ multiplex PCR; in TCRdb, only in-frame clones are kept and a portion is missing. The D gene and trimming were derived from the DNA, and the V and J assignments and clone size from that table. The top ten hold under 6.5% of the sample, which has nearly 350,000 clones, 80% to 90% seen once. CDR1 SGHAT and CDR2 FQDESV come from the germline V gene (reference sequence). This CDR3 comprises 12 residues. V was pared by 5 bases and J by 8 bases, with 12 bases between.

The rearrangement links TRBV11-1 to TRBJ1-2, with D perhaps TRBD1 (5 bases). The receptor comes from a woman between 50 and 59 years old with COVID-19, enrolled during active disease. Sequenced sample: peripheral blood. CDR3 DNA sequence: TGTGCCAGCAGCCACGGGGCGGGAGGCTACACCTTC. It encodes CASSHGAGGYTF.